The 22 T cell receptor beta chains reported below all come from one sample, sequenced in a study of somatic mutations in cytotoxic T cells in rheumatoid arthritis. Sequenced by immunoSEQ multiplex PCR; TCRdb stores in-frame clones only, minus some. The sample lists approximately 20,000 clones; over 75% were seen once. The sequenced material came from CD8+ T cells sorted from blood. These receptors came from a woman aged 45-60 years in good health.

Written as DNA, the CDR3 is TGTGCCAGCAGCCTTAGGACGGGCGAAAAAGAGACCCAGTACTTC. Protein: CASSLRTGEKETQYF. The chain couples TRBV25-1 to TRBJ2-5, with D hard to call. The CDR3 runs to 15 residues. The germline gives CDR1 MGHDK, CDR2 SYGVNS. The V and J ends lost 6 bases and 3 bases respectively, with 17 bases between them. Together with reference TRBV25-1 and TRBJ2-5, the CDR3 gives the full variable domain: EADIYQTPRYLVIGTGKKITLECSQTMGHDKMYWYQQDPGMELHLIHYSYGVNSTEKGDLSSESTVSRIRTEHFPLTLESARPSHTSQYLCASSLRTGEKETQYFGPGTRLLVL.

Here the CDR3 reads CASGAGGTDTQYF. The DNA for the CDR3 is TGTGCCAGCGGGGCGGGGGGCACAGATACGCAGTATTTT. V gene TRBV9 combines with J gene TRBJ2-3; TRBD2 aligns across 7 bases. This CDR3 has 13 amino acids. Per the germline V gene, CDR1 is SGDLS and CDR2 is YYNGEE. Losses at the gene ends were 7 bases for V and 1 base for J; bases not matched to a gene: 3.

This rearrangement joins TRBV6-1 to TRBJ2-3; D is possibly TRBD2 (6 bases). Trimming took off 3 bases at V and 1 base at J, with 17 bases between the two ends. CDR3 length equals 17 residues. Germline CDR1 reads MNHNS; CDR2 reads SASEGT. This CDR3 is CASSDAAPGLGTDTQYF. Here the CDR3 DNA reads TGTGCCAGCAGTGATGCGGCCCCGGGACTTGGCACAGATACGCAGTATTTT.

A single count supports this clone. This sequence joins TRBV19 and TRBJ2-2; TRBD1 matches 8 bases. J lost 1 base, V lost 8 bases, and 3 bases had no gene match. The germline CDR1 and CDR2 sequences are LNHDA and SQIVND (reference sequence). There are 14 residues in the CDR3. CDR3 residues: CASVDRGNTGELFF. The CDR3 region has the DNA TGTGCCAGTGTAGACAGGGGGAACACCGGGGAGCTGTTTTTT.

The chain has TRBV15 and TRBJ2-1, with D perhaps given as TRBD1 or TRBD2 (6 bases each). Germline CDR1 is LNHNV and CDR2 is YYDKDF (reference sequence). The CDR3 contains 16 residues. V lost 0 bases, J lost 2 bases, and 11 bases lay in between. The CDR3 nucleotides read TGTGCCACCAGCAGAGAAAGGGGGGACACCTACAATGAGCAGTTCTTC. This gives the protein CATSRERGDTYNEQFF. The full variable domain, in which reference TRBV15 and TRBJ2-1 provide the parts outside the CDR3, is DAMVIQNPRYQVTQFGKPVTLSCSQTLNHNVMYWYQQKSSQAPKLLFHYYDKDFNNEADTPDNFQSRRPNTSFCFLDIRSPGLGDTAMYLCATSRERGDTYNEQFFGPGTRLTVL.

CDR3 DNA sequence: TGCGCCAGCAGCCAAGGCCCCAATCCCGCTTCCTACGAGCAGTACTTC. Translated, it gives CASSQGPNPASYEQYF. The gene calls are TRBV4-1 and TRBJ2-7; no firm D call. Trimming took off 1 base at V and 1 base at J, with 14 bases between the two ends. The CDR3 length is 16 residues. The germline gives CDR1 MGHRA, CDR2 YSYEKL.

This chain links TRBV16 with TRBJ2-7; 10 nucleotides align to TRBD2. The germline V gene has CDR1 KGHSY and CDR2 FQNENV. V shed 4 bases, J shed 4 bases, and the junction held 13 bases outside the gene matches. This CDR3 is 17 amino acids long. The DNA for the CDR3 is TGTGCCAGCAGCCCCACGACTACTAGCGGGGCTAAGTACGAGCAGTACTTC. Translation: CASSPTTTSGAKYEQYF.

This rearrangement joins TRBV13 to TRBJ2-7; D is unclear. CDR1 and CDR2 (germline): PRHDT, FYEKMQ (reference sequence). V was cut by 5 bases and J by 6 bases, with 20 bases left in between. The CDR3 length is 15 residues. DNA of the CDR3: TGTGCCAGCAGCCTTCGGACCGGTGGGGTTTTCGAGCAGTACTTC. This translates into CASSLRTGGVFEQYF.

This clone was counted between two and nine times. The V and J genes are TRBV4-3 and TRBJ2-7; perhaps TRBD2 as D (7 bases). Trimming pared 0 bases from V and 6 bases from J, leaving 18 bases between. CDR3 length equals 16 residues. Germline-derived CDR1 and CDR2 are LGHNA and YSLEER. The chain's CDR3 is CASSQEVFGGPGEQYF. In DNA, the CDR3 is TGCGCCAGCAGCCAAGAGGTCTTCGGGGGGCCGGGCGAGCAGTACTTC.

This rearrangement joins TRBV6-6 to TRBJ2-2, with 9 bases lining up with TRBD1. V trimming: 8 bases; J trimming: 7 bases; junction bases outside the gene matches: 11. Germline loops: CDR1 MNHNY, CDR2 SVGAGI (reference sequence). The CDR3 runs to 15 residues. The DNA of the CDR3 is TGTGCCAGCGTACAGGGGGCGCCGGGGCGCGGGGAGCTGTTTTTT. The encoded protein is CASVQGAPGRGELFF.

The DNA for the CDR3 is TGTGCCAGTAGCGCCGGGACAGGGGGCTACGAGCAGTACTTC. This encodes CASSAGTGGYEQYF. The J gene is TRBJ2-7, the V gene TRBV19, with TRBD1 matching 11 bases. The germline gives CDR1 LNHDA, CDR2 SQIVND (reference sequence). The V gene end was trimmed by 6 bases and the J gene end by 3 bases; junction bases not matched to a gene: 4. The CDR3 has 14 residues.

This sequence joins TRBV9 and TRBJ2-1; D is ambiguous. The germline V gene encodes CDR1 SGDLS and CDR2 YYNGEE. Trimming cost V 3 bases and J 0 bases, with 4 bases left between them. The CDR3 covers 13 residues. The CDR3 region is CASSGSSYNEQFF. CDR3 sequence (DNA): TGTGCCAGCAGCGGTAGCTCCTACAATGAGCAGTTCTTC.

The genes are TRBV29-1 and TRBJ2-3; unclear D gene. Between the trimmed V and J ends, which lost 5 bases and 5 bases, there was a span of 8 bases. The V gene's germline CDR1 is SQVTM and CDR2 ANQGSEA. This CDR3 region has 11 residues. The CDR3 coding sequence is TGCAGCGTTTGGGTTTTAGATACGCAGTATTTT. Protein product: CSVWVLDTQYF.

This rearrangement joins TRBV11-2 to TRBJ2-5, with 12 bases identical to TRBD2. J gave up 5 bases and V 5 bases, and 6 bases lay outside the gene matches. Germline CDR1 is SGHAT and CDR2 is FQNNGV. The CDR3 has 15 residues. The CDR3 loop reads CASSETSGGAETQYF. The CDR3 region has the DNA TGTGCCAGCAGCGAGACTAGCGGGGGAGCGGAGACCCAGTACTTC.

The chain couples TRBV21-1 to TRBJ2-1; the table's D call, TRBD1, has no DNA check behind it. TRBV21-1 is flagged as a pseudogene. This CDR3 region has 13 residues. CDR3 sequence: CASSTKDSNEQFF. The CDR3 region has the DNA TGTGCCAGCAGCACAAAGGACAGCAATGAGCAGTTCTTC.

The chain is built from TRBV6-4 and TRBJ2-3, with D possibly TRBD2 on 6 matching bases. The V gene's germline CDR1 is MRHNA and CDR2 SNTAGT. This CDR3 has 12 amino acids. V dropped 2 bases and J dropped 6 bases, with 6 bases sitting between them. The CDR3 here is CASSDGRDTQYF. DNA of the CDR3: TGTGCCAGCAGTGACGGGAGGGATACGCAGTATTTT.

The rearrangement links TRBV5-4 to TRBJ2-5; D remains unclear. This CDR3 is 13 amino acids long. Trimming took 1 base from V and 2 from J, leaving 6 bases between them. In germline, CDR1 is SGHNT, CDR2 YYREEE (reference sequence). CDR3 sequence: CASSLWEQETQYF. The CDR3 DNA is TGTGCCAGCAGCTTGTGGGAACAAGAGACCCAGTACTTC.

CDR3 nucleotides: TGTGCCAGCAGTTACGGGGGGCACGAGCAGTACTTC. As protein: CASSYGGHEQYF. The chain uses TRBV27 and TRBJ2-7, with TRBD2 as a possible D gene (7 bases). The CDR3 sequence is 12 residues long. CDR1 is MNHEY, CDR2 SMNVEV, per germline (reference sequence). Trimming removed 4 bases from V and 5 bases from J, with 9 bases in between.

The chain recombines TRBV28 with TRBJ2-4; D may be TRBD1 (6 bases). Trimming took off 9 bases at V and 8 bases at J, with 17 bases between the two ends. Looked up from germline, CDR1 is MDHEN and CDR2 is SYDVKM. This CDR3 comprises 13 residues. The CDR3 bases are TGTGCCAGTGAATATAATCAGGGGTACATTCAGTACTTC. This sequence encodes CASEYNQGYIQYF.

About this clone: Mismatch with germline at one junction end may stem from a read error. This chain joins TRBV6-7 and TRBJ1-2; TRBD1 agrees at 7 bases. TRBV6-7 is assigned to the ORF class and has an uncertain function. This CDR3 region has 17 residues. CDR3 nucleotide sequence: TGTGCCAGCAGTTACGTTACCGACAGGGAGGTTAGCTATAGCTACACCTTC. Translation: CASSYVTDREVSYSYTF.

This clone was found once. CDR3 in DNA: TGTGCCAGCAGCGTTTCTCAGGACAAGGCCGAAAAAAACATTCAGTACTTC. Residues: CASSVSQDKAEKNIQYF. This chain joins TRBV9 and TRBJ2-4, with D perhaps TRBD1 (5 bases). CDR1 is SGDLS and CDR2 is YYNGEE in the germline V gene. The CDR3 extends over 17 amino acids. Trimming removed 2 bases at V and 4 bases at J, with 19 bases between.

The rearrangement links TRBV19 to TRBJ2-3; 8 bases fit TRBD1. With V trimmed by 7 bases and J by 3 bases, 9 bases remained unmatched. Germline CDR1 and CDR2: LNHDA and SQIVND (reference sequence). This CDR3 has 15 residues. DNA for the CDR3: TGTGCCAGTACCCCAGACAGGGGTTGGACAGATACGCAGTATTTT. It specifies CASTPDRGWTDTQYF.